Shown below are 26 T cell receptor beta chains from a single sample sequenced in a study of human T cells and chemical hapten exposure. TCRdb recomputed calls from the RACE reads with MiXCR, one row per CDR3 protein. The sample consists of about 300,000 distinct CDR3 sequences, approximately 5.8% of them appearing once. Time point denoted: pre-sensitization, week 0. The treatment: therapeutic diphenylcyclopropenone sensitization with weekly scalp DPC. This specimen was whole blood, taken in connection with sensitization to the hapten diphenylcyclopropenone (DPC). These receptors originate from a woman aged 18-29 years with alopecia areata. Some clones in this sample may be carry-over from other donors' samples.

This clonotype was seen a handful of times. The CDR3 sequence: CASSTPDRGRGEKLFF. The CDR3 DNA is TGTGCCAGCAGTACCCCCGACAGGGGGAGAGGCGAAAAACTGTTTTTT. This chain joins TRBV2 and TRBJ1-4; 9 bases fit TRBD1. This CDR3 region has 16 residues. Germline V gene sequence: CDR1 SNHLY, CDR2 FYNNEI. Trimming cost V 5 bases and J 8 bases; bases outside gene matches: 12.

This clonotype has a handful of counts. The gene calls are TRBV6-2 or TRBV6-3 and TRBJ1-1; D call uncertain. V lost 6 bases and J lost 5, with 13 bases in between. Per the germline V gene, CDR1 is MNHEY and CDR2 is SVGEGT. The CDR3 runs to 13 residues. CDR3 DNA: TGTGCCAGCAGCAGGTTCAGGATGACTGAAGCTTTCTTT. Translating gives CASSRFRMTEAFF.

This clonotype was counted ten times or more. The rearrangement uses TRBV28 and TRBJ1-4; D remains unclear. V was clipped by 8 bases and J by 1 base, with 8 bases between them. The CDR3 loop spans 13 amino acids. Per the germline V gene, CDR1 is MDHEN and CDR2 is SYDVKM. CDR3 amino acids: CASGLLTNEKLFF. CDR3 in DNA: TGTGCCAGCGGACTTCTAACTAATGAAAAACTGTTTTTT.

This clonotype showed up many times. The chain recombines TRBV6-1 with TRBJ2-7, with D hard to call. The germline gives CDR1 MNHNS, CDR2 SASEGT. This CDR3 has 13 residues. The germline V and J ends were trimmed by 1 base and 5 bases, with 9 bases remaining between them. The CDR3 loop reads CASSEEGDDEQYF. The CDR3, as DNA: TGTGCCAGCAGTGAAGAAGGCGACGACGAGCAGTACTTC.

The V gene is TRBV5-4, the J gene TRBJ2-3; 7 bases are a match to TRBD2. V was pared by 0 bases and J by 3 bases, with 16 bases of the junction left unmatched. The CDR3 has 19 residues. Germline CDR1 reads SGHNT; CDR2 reads YYREEE (reference sequence). CDR3 DNA sequence: TGTGCCAGCAGCTTGGCCTCCACCTCGCTGGGGGGGAGGACAGATACGCAGTATTTT. Translation: CASSLASTSLGGRTDTQYF. Variable domain in full (rest from reference TRBV5-4 and TRBJ2-3): ETGVTQSPTHLIKTRGQQVTLRCSSQSGHNTVSWYQQALGQGPQFIFQYYREEENGRGNFPPRFSGLQFPNYSSELNVNALELDDSALYLCASSLASTSLGGRTDTQYFGPGTRLTVL.

This clonotype was picked up a small number of times. The V call is TRBV3-1, the J call TRBJ2-7, with 12 bases fitting TRBD1. The CDR3 contains 16 residues. V was clipped by 2 bases and J by 7 bases; unmatched bases: 9. CDR1 LGHDT and CDR2 YNNKEL come from the germline V gene (reference sequence). This chain's CDR3 is CASSQFPGQGAGEQYF. CDR3 nucleotides: TGTGCCAGCAGCCAATTCCCGGGACAGGGGGCGGGGGAGCAGTACTTC.

This clonotype has a handful of counts. The chain recombines TRBV5-1 with TRBJ1-6, with a possible D match to TRBD1 (5 bases). Germline CDR1 reads SGHRS; CDR2 reads YFSETQ. V dropped 0 bases and J dropped 2 bases, with 12 bases sitting between them. The CDR3 loop spans 17 amino acids. CDR3 DNA sequence: TGCGCCAGCAGCTTGGCCGGGACTATGACCTATAATTCACCCCTCCACTTT. This codes for CASSLAGTMTYNSPLHF.

The chain couples TRBV24-1 to TRBJ2-2, with 12 bases matching TRBD2. CDR1 is KGHDR, CDR2 SFDVKD, per germline. The junction had 10 bases not matched to a gene; V was cut back by 3 bases and J by 3 bases. The length of the CDR3 is 19 residues. The CDR3 loop reads CATSDPTSGGPGDTGELFF. Here the CDR3 DNA reads TGTGCCACCAGTGATCCTACTAGCGGGGGGCCGGGGGACACCGGGGAGCTGTTTTTT.

In nucleotides, the CDR3 is TGTGCCAGCAGTTACGCCCCGGGAGCGGGGTACAATGAGCAGTTCTTC. Translated: CASSYAPGAGYNEQFF. The rearrangement joins TRBV6-2 or TRBV6-3 to TRBJ2-1; 7 bases are shared with TRBD2. Germline V gene data show CDR1 as MNHEY and CDR2 as SVGEGT. This CDR3 contains 16 residues. After removal of 2 bases from V and 4 bases from J, the junction contained 8 bases not matched to a gene.

This clonotype was seen more than once but under ten times. The rearrangement links TRBV20-1 to TRBJ1-2; D may be TRBD1 (6 bases). V was clipped by 5 bases and J by 7 bases, with 17 bases between them. Germline CDR1 DFQATT, CDR2 SNEGSKA (reference sequence). The CDR3 sequence is 13 residues long. The CDR3 spells CSARNVGGSGYTF. In DNA, the CDR3 is TGCAGTGCTCGGAACGTCGGGGGCTCTGGCTACACCTTC.

This clonotype was recorded many times. The J gene is TRBJ2-6, the V gene TRBV12-3 or TRBV12-4; no clear D. Trimming took off 2 bases at V and 0 bases at J, with 5 bases between the two ends. The CDR3 runs 15 residues. The CDR3 nucleotides read TGTGCCAGCAGTTTATGGGACTCTGGGGCCAACGTCCTGACTTTC. As protein: CASSLWDSGANVLTF.

This clonotype was seen more than once but under ten times. This sequence joins TRBV4-3 and TRBJ1-6; D call uncertain. The CDR3 extends over 13 amino acids. The V end was cut by 0 bases, the J end by 7 bases, with 4 bases between. Germline values: CDR1 LGHNA, CDR2 YSLEER. Written as DNA, the CDR3 is TGCGCCAGCAGCCAAGACTCGAATTCACCCCTCCACTTT. Amino acids: CASSQDSNSPLHF.

The chain recombines TRBV2 with TRBJ1-5; 7 nucleotides match TRBD1. The CDR3 covers 15 residues. J was trimmed by 6 bases and V by 2 bases; bases with no gene match: 7. The germline gives CDR1 SNHLY, CDR2 FYNNEI. The CDR3 DNA sequence: TGTGCCAGCAGTGAACGTACAGGGGTGGGTCAGCCCCAGCATTTT. Translating gives CASSERTGVGQPQHF.

CDR3 DNA sequence: TGTGCCAGCAGCCCCTGGGGGGCCGGGAATGAGCAGTTCTTC. Translation gives CASSPWGAGNEQFF. This chain links TRBV7-9 with TRBJ2-1; possibly TRBD1 or TRBD2 for D (6 bases each). V lost 5 bases, J lost 7 bases, and 15 bases lay in between. Germline loops: CDR1 SEHNR, CDR2 FQNEAQ (reference sequence). The CDR3 has 14 amino acids.

This clonotype was seen only a few times. The chain couples TRBV5-4 to TRBJ1-2, with 7 bases that match TRBD1. The CDR3 is 13 residues long. Germline trimming cut 2 bases from V and 6 bases from J; bases unmatched to any gene: 4. CDR1 and CDR2 from the germline V gene are SGHNT and YYREEE (reference sequence). CDR3 coding DNA: TGTGCCAGCAGCTTTGCAGGGGGTGATGGCTACACCTTC. Protein: CASSFAGGDGYTF. The variable domain in full, with the rest retrieved from reference TRBV5-4 and TRBJ1-2, is ETGVTQSPTHLIKTRGQQVTLRCSSQSGHNTVSWYQQALGQGPQFIFQYYREEENGRGNFPPRFSGLQFPNYSSELNVNALELDDSALYLCASSFAGGDGYTFGSGTRLTVV.

This clonotype was picked up a small number of times. The chain has TRBV20-1 and TRBJ2-7, with a weak D call TRBD1 (6 bases). Germline V gives CDR1 DFQATT, CDR2 SNEGSKA (reference sequence). The germline V and J ends were trimmed by 4 bases and 2 bases, with 9 bases remaining between them. The CDR3 is 12 residues long. CDR3 nucleotide sequence: TGCAGTGCTACACAGGGCCCCTACGAGCAGTACTTC. This gives the protein CSATQGPYEQYF.

There are a few counts of this clonotype. The rearrangement uses TRBV18 and TRBJ2-1; 8 bases map to TRBD1. The CDR3 has 18 residues. J was trimmed by 0 bases and V by 0 bases; bases with no gene match: 7. CDR1 KGHSH and CDR2 LQKENI come from the germline V gene. The chain's CDR3 is CASSPPEGGQASYNEQFF. The CDR3 bases are TGTGCCAGCTCACCACCCGAAGGGGGACAGGCCTCCTACAATGAGCAGTTCTTC.

In its sample, this clonotype was seen many times. The chain couples TRBV18 to TRBJ2-1; D is possibly TRBD1 (5 bases). This CDR3 contains 16 residues. Per germline, CDR1 KGHSH and CDR2 LQKENI. V dropped 0 bases and J dropped 5 bases, with 14 bases sitting between them. The CDR3 DNA reads TGTGCCAGCTCACCACCTGGCAGGGATTTTAACAATGAGCAGTTCTTC. Translated: CASSPPGRDFNNEQFF.

This clonotype was recorded many times. The V call is TRBV10-3, the J call TRBJ1-6; 7 bases are shared with TRBD1. Losses at the gene ends were 5 bases for V and 9 bases for J; bases not matched to a gene: 10. The CDR3 has 15 amino acids. Germline V gene lookup returns CDR1 ENHRY and CDR2 SYGVKD. CDR3 amino acids: CAISQNRDRSSPLHF. In DNA, the CDR3 is TGTGCCATCAGTCAGAACCGGGACAGAAGTTCACCCCTCCACTTT.

This clonotype was found many times. The gene calls are TRBV12-3 or TRBV12-4 and TRBJ2-2; weak D call: TRBD1 (5 bases). The CDR3 extends over 15 amino acids. Trimming left V 4 bases short and J 4 bases short, with 13 bases between. CDR3 DNA sequence: TGTGCCAGCAGTTGGTCAGGGCTGGGCACCGGGGAGCTGTTTTTT. This codes for CASSWSGLGTGELFF.

This clonotype was detected a few times. The chain employs TRBV12-3 or TRBV12-4 and TRBJ1-2; TRBD1 might be the D (6 bases). V was pared by 5 bases and J by 4 bases, with 11 bases between. The CDR3 has 13 residues. CDR3 region: CASSPRGGYGYTF. The DNA of the CDR3 is TGTGCCAGCAGTCCACGAGGGGGCTATGGCTACACCTTC.

This clonotype was seen repeatedly, ten times or more. The chain recombines TRBV7-2 with TRBJ2-1, with TRBD2 matching over 9 bases. V lost 3 bases and J lost 7; bases outside the gene matches: 7. Germline CDR1 SGHTA, CDR2 FQGNSA. CDR3 length: 15 residues. CDR3 in amino acids: CASSFGGGARNEQFF. Here the CDR3 DNA reads TGTGCCAGCAGCTTCGGCGGGGGGGCAAGGAATGAGCAGTTCTTC.

This clonotype occurred many times. This chain links TRBV7-2 with TRBJ2-1, with 12 bases aligning to TRBD2. The CDR3 totals 14 residues. J was trimmed by 12 bases and V by 5 bases; bases with no gene match: 8. Per germline, CDR1 SGHTA and CDR2 FQGNSA. CDR3 sequence reads: CASSLLPLAGGQFF. DNA for the CDR3: TGTGCCAGCAGCCTCCTCCCACTAGCGGGGGGGCAGTTCTTC.

This clonotype was counted ten times or more. The rearrangement uses TRBV4-3 and TRBJ2-1, with D hard to call. CDR3 size: 15 residues. Germline assignment: CDR1 LGHNA and CDR2 YSLEER. V lost 2 bases, J lost 0 bases, and 8 bases lay in between. The CDR3 coding sequence is TGCGCCAGCAGCCAAAGAGAGTTCTCCTACAATGAGCAGTTCTTC. This encodes CASSQREFSYNEQFF.

The chain recombines TRBV7-8 with TRBJ1-6; D is ambiguous. This CDR3 is built from 14 residues. V was clipped by 4 bases and J by 7 bases, with 11 bases between them. Germline assignment: CDR1 SGHVS and CDR2 FQNEAQ. The CDR3 DNA reads TGTGCCAGCAGCTATCGGGAGCGAAATTCACCCCTCCACTTT. It yields the protein CASSYRERNSPLHF.

This clonotype was counted between two and nine times. This chain uses TRBV18 with TRBJ1-2; 7 positions agree with TRBD1. V lost 6 bases, J lost 2 bases, and 6 bases stayed unmatched. This CDR3 region has 14 residues. The germline V gene has CDR1 KGHSH and CDR2 LQKENI. The CDR3 protein is CASSEDRANYGYTF. The DNA of the CDR3 is TGTGCCAGCTCGGAAGACAGGGCGAACTATGGCTACACCTTC.